This T cell receptor beta chain comes out of a study of blood T cell repertoires in COVID-19. Overall study: Material from acute and convalescent COVID-19 was sourced from the United States, Italy and Spain.

In terms of age and location, participants ranged from about 18 to 100 years and lived in 24 US areas. Cohort placement rested on clinical history that participants reported themselves. Method: immunoSEQ multiplex PCR; TCRdb's copy keeps in-frame clones and lacks some. Altogether roughly 220,000 clones are present, 86% being singletons, with the ten largest covering about 4%. The germline CDR1 and CDR2 sequences are SNHLY and FYNNEI. This CDR3 is 15 amino acids long. Trimming cost V 6 bases and J 4 bases, with 18 bases left between them. Sequencing input: PBMCs or T cells enriched from blood (not recorded which). The TCR was taken from a middle-aged woman with acute COVID-19. V is TRBV2 and J is TRBJ1-2, with D possibly TRBD1 on 6 matching bases. CDR3 sequence (DNA): TGTGCCAGCAGAGGAGCGCAGGGGCATTTCTATGGCTACACCTTC. It encodes CASRGAQGHFYGYTF.